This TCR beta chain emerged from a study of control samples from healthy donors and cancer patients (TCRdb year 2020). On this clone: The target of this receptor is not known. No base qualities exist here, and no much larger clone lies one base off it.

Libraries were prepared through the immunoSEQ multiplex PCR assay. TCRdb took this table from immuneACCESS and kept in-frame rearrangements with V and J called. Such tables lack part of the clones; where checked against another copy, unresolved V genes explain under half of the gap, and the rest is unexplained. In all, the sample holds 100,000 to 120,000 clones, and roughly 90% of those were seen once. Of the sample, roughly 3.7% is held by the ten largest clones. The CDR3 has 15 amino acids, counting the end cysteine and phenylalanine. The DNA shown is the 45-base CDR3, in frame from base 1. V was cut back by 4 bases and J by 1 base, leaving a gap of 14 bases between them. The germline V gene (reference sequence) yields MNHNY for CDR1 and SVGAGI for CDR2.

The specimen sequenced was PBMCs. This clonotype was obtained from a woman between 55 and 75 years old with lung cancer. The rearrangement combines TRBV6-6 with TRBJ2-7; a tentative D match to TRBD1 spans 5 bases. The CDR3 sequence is CASSSGDRQSYEQYF. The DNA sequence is TGTGCCAGCAGTTCTGGGGATCGACAGTCCTACGAGCAGTACTTC.